This record concerns one T cell receptor beta chain sequence. Its matching antigen is unknown. This sample is drawn from a study of PD-L1 blockade in urothelial cancer. Study-wide context: In the mid-2010s, patients got going on atezolizumab, taking 1,200 mg intravenously every 3 weeks. Analysis of blood occurred 3 weeks (second dose) and 6 weeks after treatment start. Whole-study findings and limits: Enhanced expansion of tumor-associated blood clones at 3 weeks characterized durable-benefit patients.

CDR3 size: 16 residues. The trim removed 3 bases at V and 5 bases at J, leaving 10 bases unmatched. Germline V gene data show CDR1 as MNHEY and CDR2 as SMNVEV (reference sequence). The assay was immunoSEQ multiplex PCR, and TCRdb's table has in-frame clones only and misses some. The data show tens of thousands of clones, 65% to 85% seen once. This chain uses TRBV27 with TRBJ2-1; 7 bases are a match to TRBD1. This material consisted of PBMCs, taken around atezolizumab (anti-PD-L1) treatment. The clonotype originates from a man aged 55 to 69 with urothelial cancer. The CDR3 DNA reads as TGTGCCAGCAGTTTCTTCAAGGGACAGTCGGACAATGAGCAGTTCTTC. Its translation: CASSFFKGQSDNEQFF.